These T cell receptor beta chains were read from a single sample in a study of CD8+ T cells in alopecia areata. Generated by immunoSEQ multiplex PCR, the TCRdb table keeps only in-frame clones and is missing some. The table lists under 350,000 clones, 55% to 75% of them singletons. Sequences were derived from CD4+ T cells sorted from blood, sampled at week 24, from a patient treated with tofacitinib. Receptors originate from a human donor with alopecia areata. CDR3s include the opening cysteine and the closing phenylalanine or tryptophan. A D gene is named only where the DNA matches it firmly. A row's size may be missing; if present it is once, few, many or a size class.

size,J,D,V,DNA,CDR3
few,TRBJ2-1,NA,TRBV29-1,TGCAGCGTCGTGGGGCTGGATGAGCAGTTCTTC,CSVVGLDEQFF
NA,TRBJ2-5,NA,TRBV5-1,TGCGCCAGCAGCTTGGGGTCGGTATCAGAGACCCAGTACTTC,CASSLGSVSETQYF
NA,TRBJ1-2,NA,TRBV4-3,TGCGCCAGCAGCCAAGATCGAGGTAACTATGGCTACACCTTC,CASSQDRGNYGYTF
few,TRBJ2-7,NA,TRBV18,TGTGCCAGCTCACCACTGATGGACTCCTACGAGCAGTACTTC,CASSPLMDSYEQYF
once,TRBJ2-7,TRBD1,TRBV30,TGTGCCTGGAGCCGAGGACAGGGAGAATCCTACGAGCAGTACTTC,CAWSRGQGESYEQYF
few,TRBJ1-1,NA,TRBV5-1,TGCGCCAGCAGCGTGACAGGGAACACTGAAGCTTTCTTT,CASSVTGNTEAFF
NA,TRBJ2-5,NA,TRBV30,TGTGCCTGGAGGTCATTGGCTACAATCCAAGAGACCCAGTACTTC,CAWRSLATIQETQYF
NA,TRBJ2-5,TRBD2,TRBV7-9,TGTGCCAGCAGCCCATGGACTAGCTTCAACCCCCAAGAGACCCAGTACTTC,CASSPWTSFNPQETQYF
few,TRBJ1-3,NA,TRBV6-6,TGTGCCAGCAGTTACTCAGGCGTTTACTCTGGAAACACCATATATTTT,CASSYSGVYSGNTIYF
NA,TRBJ2-3,TRBD2,TRBV5-1,TGCGCCAGCAGCTCAATTTTGAGCGGGGGAGTCACAGATACGCAGTATTTT,CASSSILSGGVTDTQYF
NA,TRBJ1-1,NA,TRBV27,TGTGCCAGCAGTTCCCTCGGGCAGGAGAACACTGAAGCTTTCTTT,CASSSLGQENTEAFF
few,TRBJ2-3,NA,TRBV30,TGTGCCTGGGGTCGACTAGCAGATACGCAGTATTTT,CAWGRLADTQYF
NA,TRBJ2-7,NA,TRBV27,TGTGCCAGCACCGCCCCCGGGGGCGAGCAGTACTTC,CASTAPGGEQYF
few,TRBJ2-1,NA,TRBV7-9,TGTGCCATAAAGGGGCCCCGGGGTGAGCAGTTCTTC,CAIKGPRGEQFF
few,TRBJ2-7,NA,TRBV13,TGTGCCAGCAGCCTTGGACAGTGGGCTTGGAACTTC,CASSLGQWAWNF
once,TRBJ2-5,NA,TRBV7-2,TGTGCCAGCAGCTTCACGGGGGCCTCAGAGACCCAGTACTTC,CASSFTGASETQYF
NA,TRBJ1-4,NA,TRBV30,TGTGCCTGGAGTCTCTATAGTACCGGTGAAAAACTGTTTTTT,CAWSLYSTGEKLFF
NA,TRBJ1-5,NA,TRBV2,TGTGCCAGCAGGGAAACAACCTCCAACAATCAGCCCCAGCATTTT,CASRETTSNNQPQHF
NA,TRBJ1-2,NA,TRBV30,TGTGCCTGGAGGACGCGGGGCTATGGCTACACCTTC,CAWRTRGYGYTF
once,TRBJ2-5,TRBD1,TRBV7-2,TGTGCCAGCAGCCCGACAGGGGGCGAGACCCAGTACTTC,CASSPTGGETQYF
NA,TRBJ1-4,NA,TRBV5-6,TGTGCCAGCAGCTCACAGTGGAAGGGTGAAAAACTGTTTTTT,CASSSQWKGEKLFF
few,TRBJ2-7,NA,TRBV7-2,TGTGCCAGCAGCTTGTTCGTCGGAGCAGTCTACGAGCAGTACTTC,CASSLFVGAVYEQYF
few,TRBJ2-7,TRBD1,TRBV29-1,TGCAGCGTCATGGACAGGAGTTGGTCGTCTACCGCGGAGCAGTACTTC,CSVMDRSWSSTAEQYF
once,TRBJ1-6,NA,TRBV30,TGTGCCTGGAGGGACAGTGAAAATTCACCCCTCCACTTT,CAWRDSENSPLHF
NA,TRBJ2-1,NA,TRBV7-2,TGTGCCAGCAGCTTAATACGGACCTACAATGAGCAGTTCTTC,CASSLIRTYNEQFF
NA,TRBJ2-5,TRBD2,TRBV7-9,TGTGCCAGCAGCTCCGGGACTAGCAGTGAGACCCAGTACTTC,CASSSGTSSETQYF
NA,TRBJ2-3,NA,TRBV29-1,TGCAGCGTTTGGGGGCCAGGGAGCGCAGATACGCAGTATTTT,CSVWGPGSADTQYF
NA,TRBJ2-4,NA,TRBV6-5,TGTGCCAGCAGCAATCAGGGCCGGAACATTCAGTACTTC,CASSNQGRNIQYF
NA,TRBJ1-1,NA,TRBV20-1,TGCAGTGCTGCCAGGGACACTGAAGCTTTCTTT,CSAARDTEAFF
NA,TRBJ2-6,NA,TRBV25-1,TGTGCCAGCAGTGAATTGCGGTTGGTCCTGACTTTC,CASSELRLVLTF
once,TRBJ2-3,NA,TRBV25-1,TGTGCCAGCAGTGAGGTCAAGGGGCGAGGCACAGATACGCAGTATTTT,CASSEVKGRGTDTQYF
NA,TRBJ2-1,NA,TRBV25-1,TGTGCCAGCAGTGGGGCCGGGGGGCAGAATGAGCAGTTCTTC,CASSGAGGQNEQFF
few,TRBJ2-7,NA,TRBV7-9,TGTGCCAGCAGCCCCGGAGTGGGCCTTTCCTACGAGCAGTACTTC,CASSPGVGLSYEQYF
NA,TRBJ2-3,TRBD2,TRBV5-1,TGCGCCAGCAGCCCGGGGACTAGCGAAAATACGCAGTATTTT,CASSPGTSENTQYF
NA,TRBJ2-7,TRBD2,TRBV7-2,TGTGCCAGCAGCCATAGACTAGCGGGGGTAGTCGACGAGCAGTACTTC,CASSHRLAGVVDEQYF
NA,TRBJ2-3,TRBD2,TRBV11-2,TGTGCCAGCAGCTTCCTAGCGGGGGGCAGCACAGATACGCAGTATTTT,CASSFLAGGSTDTQYF
NA,TRBJ1-6,TRBD1,TRBV6-5,TGTGCCAGCAGTTACTCGACAGGGTCGGGTTCACCCCTCCACTTT,CASSYSTGSGSPLHF
NA,TRBJ1-5,NA,TRBV29-1,TGCAGCGTCCAGGGGTATAGCAATCAGCCCCAGCATTTT,CSVQGYSNQPQHF
NA,TRBJ1-6,NA,TRBV15,TGTGCCACCAGCAGAGATCGGATGGGAAGCTCCTATAATTCACCCCTCCACTTT,CATSRDRMGSSYNSPLHF
few,TRBJ1-2,NA,TRBV4-1,TGCGCCAGCAGTACCCAGCAGCCATTCTATGGCTACACCTTC,CASSTQQPFYGYTF
NA,TRBJ1-5,NA,TRBV28,TGTGCCAGCAATAGGAGCAATCAGCCCCAGCATTTT,CASNRSNQPQHF
NA,TRBJ1-4,NA,TRBV7-2,TGTGCCAGCAGACGGACATCGGCAACTAATGAAAAACTGTTTTTT,CASRRTSATNEKLFF